These T cell receptor beta chains were read from a single sample in a study of shared clonotypes between healthy human individuals. Method: immunoSEQ multiplex PCR; TCRdb's copy keeps in-frame clones and lacks some. This table has 1.4 million or so clones, about 98.5% appearing once. The sequenced material came from naive CD4+ T cells sorted from blood. The receptor source for this set is a young man in good health. CDR3s include the opening cysteine and the closing phenylalanine or tryptophan. D genes are given only for firm matches. A clone size is listed for some rows: how often the clone was seen (once, few, many), or a class if it is expanded.

size,J,V,D,DNA,CDR3
.,TRBJ1-2,TRBV11-2,.,TGTGCCAGCAGCTCCATACAGGGCCCAGCCTCTACTAACTATGGCTACACCTTC,CASSSIQGPASTNYGYTF
once,TRBJ1-1,TRBV2,.,TGTGCCAGCAGTGTATTGGCCATAGGGAACACTGAAGCTTTCTTT,CASSVLAIGNTEAFF
.,TRBJ2-3,TRBV6-5,.,TGTGCCAGCAGACAAGGATCTGGCACAGATACGCAGTATTTT,CASRQGSGTDTQYF
once,TRBJ2-3,TRBV18,.,TGTGCCAGCTCACAGAGCCCAGGACTGAGCACAGATACGCAGTATTTT,CASSQSPGLSTDTQYF
once,TRBJ2-1,TRBV7-8,.,TGTGCCAGCAGCTTAGAATGGGGCCACAATGAGCAGTTCTTC,CASSLEWGHNEQFF
once,TRBJ2-7,TRBV6-5,TRBD1,TGTGCCAGCAGGTCATGGACAGGAGAGTACTTC,CASRSWTGEYF
.,TRBJ1-5,TRBV19,.,TGTGCCAGTAGTATTACGAGGGATAGCAATCAGCCCCAGCATTTT,CASSITRDSNQPQHF
.,TRBJ2-7,TRBV5-1,.,TGCGCCAGCAGACAGGACGGATTATCCTACGAGCAGTACTTC,CASRQDGLSYEQYF
.,TRBJ2-5,TRBV6-5,.,TGTGCCAGCAGTTTTGGTGACAGGAGGCAAGAGACCCAGTACTTC,CASSFGDRRQETQYF
.,TRBJ2-5,TRBV27,.,TGTGCCAGCAGTTTGGGGAAGACCCAGTACTTC,CASSLGKTQYF
once,TRBJ2-1,TRBV28,.,TGTGCCAGCAGTTTGACACTAAGCTCCTACAATGAGCAGTTCTTC,CASSLTLSSYNEQFF
.,TRBJ2-3,TRBV5-1,.,TGCGCCAGCAGCTCCGGGACCTTAAGCACAGATACGCAGTATTTT,CASSSGTLSTDTQYF
.,TRBJ2-2,TRBV7-2,TRBD2,TGTGCCAGCAGCTCCGAGGGGGGACTAGCGGGACGCACCGGGGAGCTGTTTTTT,CASSSEGGLAGRTGELFF
.,TRBJ1-5,TRBV2,.,TGTGCCAGCAGTGAAAGGGGGGGTAGCAATCAGCCCCAGCATTTT,CASSERGGSNQPQHF
.,TRBJ2-7,TRBV6-6,.,TGTGCCAGCAGTTATCGAGGCATCTACGAGCAGTACTTC,CASSYRGIYEQYF
.,TRBJ1-5,TRBV30,.,TGTGCCTGGAGTGAGAAAGGCAATCAGCCCCAGCATTTT,CAWSEKGNQPQHF